A selection of T cell receptor beta chains follows, all from one sample in a study of human T cells and chemical hapten exposure. One entry per CDR3 protein, called by TCRdb with MiXCR from the RACE reads. The sample contains approximately 340,000 distinct CDR3 sequences, 6% to 8.5% of which appear only once. The material sequenced was whole blood, taken in connection with sensitization to the hapten diphenylcyclopropenone (DPC). These receptors came from a woman aged 18-35 years with alopecia areata. Some clones in this sample may be carry-over from other donors' samples. CDR3s include the opening cysteine and the closing phenylalanine or tryptophan. The order of the fields is V gene, D gene, J gene, clone size, CDR3 protein, CDR3 DNA. A D gene is named only where the DNA matches it firmly. The size field is filled for only some rows; it gives once, few, many or a size class.

TRBV10-3	TRBD1	TRBJ1-2	many	CAISGQGDGYTF	TGTGCCATCAGTGGACAGGGAGATGGCTACACCTTC
TRBV10-3	NA	TRBJ1-6	NA	CAIREQGSSSYNSPLHF	TGTGCCATCAGAGAACAGGGATCGAGCTCCTATAATTCACCCCTCCACTTT
TRBV27	NA	TRBJ2-7	many	CASSSRGGPYEQYF	TGTGCCAGCAGTTCGAGGGGGGGCCCCTACGAGCAGTACTTC
TRBV6-5	NA	TRBJ1-1	few	CASREVGEATEAFF	TGTGCCAGCAGGGAGGTAGGGGAGGCCACTGAAGCTTTCTTT
TRBV7-2	NA	TRBJ2-7	NA	CASSTQQGNEQYF	TGTGCCAGCAGCACCCAACAGGGTAACGAGCAGTACTTC
TRBV28	NA	TRBJ1-4	many	CASSLVTTNEKLFF	TGTGCCAGCAGTTTAGTTACAACTAATGAAAAACTGTTTTTT
TRBV6-1	TRBD2	TRBJ2-7	NA	CASRYKRGGAAGYEQYF	TGTGCCAGCAGATATAAGCGGGGGGGTGCGGCAGGGTACGAGCAGTACTTC
TRBV4-2	NA	TRBJ2-4	few	CASSQPGRQKNIQYF	TGTGCCAGCAGCCAGCCGGGACGGCAAAAAAACATTCAGTACTTC
TRBV28	TRBD1	TRBJ1-1	few	CASSRADRVDEAFF	TGTGCCAGCAGTCGAGCCGACAGGGTGGATGAAGCTTTCTTT
TRBV12-3/TRBV12-4	NA	TRBJ2-2	few	CASSPRSGFGELFF	TGTGCCAGCAGTCCCCGATCTGGTTTCGGGGAGCTGTTTTTT
TRBV3-1	NA	TRBJ1-3	NA	CASSQEGSGNTIYF	TGTGCCAGCAGCCAAGAGGGCTCTGGAAACACCATATATTTT
TRBV4-2	NA	TRBJ1-5	many	CASSQVLSLGNQPQHF	TGTGCCAGCAGCCAAGTGCTGTCTCTTGGGAATCAGCCCCAGCATTTT
TRBV5-1	NA	TRBJ2-7	many	CASSLEGGGEQYF	TGCGCCAGCAGCTTGGAAGGGGGTGGCGAGCAGTACTTC
TRBV6-2/TRBV6-3	TRBD1	TRBJ2-3	NA	CASSRQGRKPSTDTQYF	TGTGCCAGCAGTCGACAGGGGCGAAAACCTAGCACAGATACGCAGTATTTT
TRBV6-2/TRBV6-3	TRBD2	TRBJ2-1	many	CASSYVGGADEQFF	TGTGCCAGCAGTTACGTCGGGGGGGCCGATGAGCAGTTCTTC
TRBV7-2	NA	TRBJ2-5	NA	CASSPRRRETQYF	TGTGCCAGCAGCCCCAGGCGGCGGGAGACCCAGTACTTC
TRBV11-2	TRBD2	TRBJ2-5	NA	CASSLGPGLAAIETQYF	TGTGCCAGCAGCTTAGGCCCGGGACTAGCGGCGATAGAGACCCAGTACTTC
TRBV15	TRBD1	TRBJ1-4	few	CATSKPHRGGGEKLFF	TGTGCCACCAGCAAACCCCACAGGGGGGGGGGTGAAAAACTGTTTTTT
TRBV20-1	NA	TRBJ2-5	NA	CSASIDFAETQYF	TGCAGTGCTAGTATAGATTTCGCAGAGACCCAGTACTTC
TRBV4-2	TRBD2	TRBJ2-3	many	CASSQARGGLDTQYF	TGTGCCAGCAGCCAGGCTCGGGGGGGCCTGGATACGCAGTATTTT
TRBV12-3/TRBV12-4	NA	TRBJ1-5	many	CASSPDSPSQPQHF	TGTGCCAGCAGCCCGGACAGCCCCTCTCAGCCCCAGCATTTT
TRBV24-1	TRBD2	TRBJ2-1	few	CATSEAGGTSYNEQFF	TGTGCCACCAGTGAAGCGGGGGGGACCTCCTACAATGAGCAGTTCTTC
TRBV5-6	NA	TRBJ2-6	many	CASAPRGTRSGANVLTF	TGTGCCAGCGCCCCGAGAGGGACACGCTCTGGGGCCAACGTCCTGACTTTC
TRBV4-3	NA	TRBJ2-5	few	CASSQVGRAGGVETQYF	TGCGCCAGCAGCCAAGTGGGGAGGGCAGGGGGCGTCGAGACCCAGTACTTC
TRBV5-4	TRBD1	TRBJ1-2	few	CASSRGTGEILSGYTF	TGTGCCAGCAGCAGGGGGACAGGGGAGATTCTTTCTGGCTACACCTTC
TRBV7-9	NA	TRBJ1-1	many	CASSYGGAGTEAFF	TGTGCCAGCAGCTACGGAGGGGCAGGCACTGAAGCTTTCTTT